This T cell receptor (beta chain) stems from a study of lymphopenia after photon versus proton radiotherapy. The study, taken as a whole, reports: Oligoclonal CD8+ Temra expansion after nadir drove photon patients' diversity drop.

TCRdb keeps only in-frame clones here, not all; method: immunoSEQ multiplex PCR. The sample has thousands of clones, about 90% seen once. This CDR3 spans 16 amino acids. With V trimmed by 2 bases and J by 5 bases, 10 bases remained unmatched. Per germline, CDR1 SGHVS and CDR2 FQNEAQ. About this clone: Its matching antigen is unknown.

Sequenced material: peripheral blood, taken from a patient treated with photon-based radiotherapy. The chain employs TRBV7-8 and TRBJ2-3; the match to TRBD2 covers 7 bases. This TCR derives from a man at least 80 years old with cholangiocarcinoma. The DNA for the CDR3 is TGTGCCAGCAGCTTACCTCGGACTAGTTATCAAGATACGCAGTATTTT. Protein: CASSLPRTSYQDTQYF.